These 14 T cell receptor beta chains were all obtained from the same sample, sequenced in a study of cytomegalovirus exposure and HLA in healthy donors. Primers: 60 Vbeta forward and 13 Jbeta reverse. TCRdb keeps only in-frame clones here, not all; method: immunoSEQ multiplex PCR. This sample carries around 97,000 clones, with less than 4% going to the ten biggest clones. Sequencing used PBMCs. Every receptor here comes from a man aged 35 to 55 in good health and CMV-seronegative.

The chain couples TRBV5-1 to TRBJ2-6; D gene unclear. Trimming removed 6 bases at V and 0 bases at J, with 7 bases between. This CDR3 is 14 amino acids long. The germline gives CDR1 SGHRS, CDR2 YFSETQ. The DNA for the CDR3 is TGCGCCAGCACGGTTGGCTCTGGGGCCAACGTCCTGACTTTC. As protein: CASTVGSGANVLTF.

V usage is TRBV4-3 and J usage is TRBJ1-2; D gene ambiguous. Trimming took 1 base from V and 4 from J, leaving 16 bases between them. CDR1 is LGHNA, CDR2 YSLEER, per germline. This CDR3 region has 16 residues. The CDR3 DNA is TGCGCCAGCAGCCAAGGCACCGGTCGAGGGATCTATGGCTACACCTTC. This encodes CASSQGTGRGIYGYTF.

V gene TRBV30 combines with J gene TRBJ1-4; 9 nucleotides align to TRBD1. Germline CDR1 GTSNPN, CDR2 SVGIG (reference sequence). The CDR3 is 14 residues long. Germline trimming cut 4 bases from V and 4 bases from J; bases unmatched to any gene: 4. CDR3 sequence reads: CAWIRTGVNEKLFF. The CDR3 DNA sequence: TGTGCCTGGATAAGGACAGGGGTTAATGAAAAACTGTTTTTT.

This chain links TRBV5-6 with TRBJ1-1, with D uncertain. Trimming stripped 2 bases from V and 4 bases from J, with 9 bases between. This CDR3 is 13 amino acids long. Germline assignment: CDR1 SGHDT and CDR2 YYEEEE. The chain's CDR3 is CASSFRSGTEAFF. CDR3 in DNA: TGTGCCAGCAGCTTTCGTTCAGGCACTGAAGCTTTCTTT.

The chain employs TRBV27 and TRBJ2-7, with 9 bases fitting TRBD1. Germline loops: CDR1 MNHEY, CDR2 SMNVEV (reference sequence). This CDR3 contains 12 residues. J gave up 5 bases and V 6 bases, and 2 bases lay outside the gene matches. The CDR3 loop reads CASRQGAHEQYF. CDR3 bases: TGTGCCAGCAGACAGGGGGCTCACGAGCAGTACTTC.

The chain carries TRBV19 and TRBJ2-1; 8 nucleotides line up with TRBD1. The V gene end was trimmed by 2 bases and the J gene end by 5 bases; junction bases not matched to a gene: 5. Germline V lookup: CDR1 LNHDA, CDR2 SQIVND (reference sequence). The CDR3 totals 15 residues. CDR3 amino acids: CASSISGQENNEQFF. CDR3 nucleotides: TGTGCCAGTAGTATATCGGGACAGGAAAACAATGAGCAGTTCTTC.

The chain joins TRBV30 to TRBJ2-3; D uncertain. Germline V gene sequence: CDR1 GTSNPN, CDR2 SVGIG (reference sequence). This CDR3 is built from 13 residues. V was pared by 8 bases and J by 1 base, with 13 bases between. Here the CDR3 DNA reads TGTGCCCTTAAGAGGCCCCGCACAGATACGCAGTATTTT. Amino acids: CALKRPRTDTQYF.

The CDR3 loop is CASSGTSGIYEQFF. Written as DNA, the CDR3 is TGCGCCAGCAGCGGGACTAGCGGGATCTATGAGCAGTTCTTC. This chain joins TRBV5-1 and TRBJ2-1; TRBD2 aligns across 13 bases. Looked up from germline, CDR1 is SGHRS and CDR2 is YFSETQ. CDR3 length: 14 amino acids. V gave up 4 bases and J gave up 8 bases; unmatched junction bases: 3. The variable domain in full, with the rest retrieved from reference TRBV5-1 and TRBJ2-1, is KAGVTQTPRYLIKTRGQQVTLSCSPISGHRSVSWYQQTPGQGLQFLFEYFSETQRNKGNFPGRFSGRQFSNSRSEMNVSTLELGDSALYLCASSGTSGIYEQFFGPGTRLTVL.

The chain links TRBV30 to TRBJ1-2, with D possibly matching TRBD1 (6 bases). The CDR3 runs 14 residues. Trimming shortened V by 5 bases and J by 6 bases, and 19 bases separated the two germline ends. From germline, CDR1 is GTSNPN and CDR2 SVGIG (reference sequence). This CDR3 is CAWSRGAREHGYTF. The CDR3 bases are TGTGCCTGGTCCCGGGGGGCACGCGAACATGGCTACACCTTC.

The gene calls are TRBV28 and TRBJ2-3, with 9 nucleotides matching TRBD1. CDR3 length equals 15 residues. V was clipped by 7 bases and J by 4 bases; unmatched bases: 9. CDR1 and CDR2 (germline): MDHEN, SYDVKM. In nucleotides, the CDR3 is TGTGCCAGCACCCCCCGGGACAGGGTATCAGATACGCAGTATTTT. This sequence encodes CASTPRDRVSDTQYF. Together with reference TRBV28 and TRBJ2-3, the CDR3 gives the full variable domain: DVKVTQSSRYLVKRTGEKVFLECVQDMDHENMFWYRQDPGLGLRLIYFSYDVKMKEKGDIPEGYSVSREKKERFSLILESASTNQTSMYLCASTPRDRVSDTQYFGPGTRLTVL.

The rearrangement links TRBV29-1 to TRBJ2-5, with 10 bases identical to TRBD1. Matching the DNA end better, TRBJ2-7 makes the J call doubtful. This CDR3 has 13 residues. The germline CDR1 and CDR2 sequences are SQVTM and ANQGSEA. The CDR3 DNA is TGCAGCGGGAGACAGGGGGCTTTGGACGAGCAGTACTTC. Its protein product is CSGRQGALDEQYF.

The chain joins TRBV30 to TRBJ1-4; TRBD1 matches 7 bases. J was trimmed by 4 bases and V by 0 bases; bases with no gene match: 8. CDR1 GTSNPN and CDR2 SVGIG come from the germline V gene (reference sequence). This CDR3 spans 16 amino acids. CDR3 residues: CAWSVLTGTVNEKLFF. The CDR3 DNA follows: TGTGCCTGGAGTGTCCTCACCGGGACAGTTAATGAAAAACTGTTTTTT.

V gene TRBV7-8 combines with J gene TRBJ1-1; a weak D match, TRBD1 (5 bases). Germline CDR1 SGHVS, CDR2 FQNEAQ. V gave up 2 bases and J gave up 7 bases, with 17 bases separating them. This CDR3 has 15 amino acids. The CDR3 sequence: CASSLQGVAGVEAFF. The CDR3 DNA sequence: TGTGCCAGCAGCTTACAAGGGGTTGCGGGGGTTGAAGCTTTCTTT. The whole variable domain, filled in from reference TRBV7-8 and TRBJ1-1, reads GAGVSQSPRYKVAKRGQDVALRCDPISGHVSLFWYQQALGQGPEFLTYFQNEAQLDKSGLPSDRFFAERPEGSVSTLKIQRTQQEDSAVYLCASSLQGVAGVEAFFGQGTRLTVV.

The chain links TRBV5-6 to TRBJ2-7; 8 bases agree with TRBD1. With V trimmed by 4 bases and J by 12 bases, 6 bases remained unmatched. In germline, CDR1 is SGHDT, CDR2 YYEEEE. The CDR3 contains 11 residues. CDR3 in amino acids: CASSLGQARYF. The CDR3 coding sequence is TGTGCCAGCAGCCTGGGACAGGCAAGGTACTTC.